The rows below give T cell receptor beta chains drawn from one sample of a study of cytomegalovirus exposure and HLA in healthy donors. TCRdb's copy holds only in-frame clones and misses some; the assay was immunoSEQ multiplex PCR. This sample has 100,000 or so clones, with about 80% found just once. The source material was PBMCs. These TCRs come from a man aged 35-49 years in good health and CMV-seronegative. Each CDR3 is given with its conserved first and last residue. Fields, in order: J gene, D gene, clone size, V gene, CDR3 DNA, CDR3 protein. A D gene is named only where the DNA matches it firmly. Clone size, where shown, is once, few, many, or a class for clones that have expanded.

TRBJ2-1 | TRBD2 | NA | TRBV18 | TGTGCCAGCTCACCATACGTTGGGGTCAGCGGGGGCGGTAATGAGCAGTTCTTC | CASSPYVGVSGGGNEQFF
TRBJ1-2 | NA | few | TRBV6-5 | TGTGCCAGCACTGTACAGGGAGGGACCTATGGCTACACCTTC | CASTVQGGTYGYTF
TRBJ1-6 | TRBD1 | NA | TRBV7-2 | TGTGCCAGCGGGACAGGGGAGGGAAATTCACCCCTCCACTTT | CASGTGEGNSPLHF
TRBJ1-4 | TRBD1 | once | TRBV4-1 | TGCGCCAGCAGCCCGGGGGACAGGGGAGCTGAAAAACTGTTTTTT | CASSPGDRGAEKLFF
TRBJ2-5 | TRBD1 | NA | TRBV29-1 | TGCAGCGCCCACCTGGGGGACAGACAAGAGACCCAGTACTTC | CSAHLGDRQETQYF
TRBJ2-5 | NA | NA | TRBV19 | TGTGCCAGTAGTATCAGGTTAATGGAGACCCAGTACTTC | CASSIRLMETQYF
TRBJ1-6 | NA | NA | TRBV13 | TGTGCCAGCAGCTTAAAGGTGGGCAGGGTAGATTCACCCCTCCACTTT | CASSLKVGRVDSPLHF
TRBJ1-3 | NA | NA | TRBV7-9 | TGTGCCAGCAGCGTAAACGGGGACTCCGGAAACACCATATATTTT | CASSVNGDSGNTIYF
TRBJ2-3 | TRBD2 | NA | TRBV4-3 | TGCGCCAGCAGCCAAGATGGGACTAGCTCTTCAGATACGCAGTATTTT | CASSQDGTSSSDTQYF
TRBJ2-5 | NA | NA | TRBV5-1 | TGCGCCAGCAGCTTGGTAGCAGGGGTGGGAGAGACCCAGTACTTC | CASSLVAGVGETQYF
TRBJ2-2 | NA | NA | TRBV7-8 | TGTGCCAGCAGCCCGAGTGTGGAGGGACGGCTGTTTTTT | CASSPSVEGRLFF
TRBJ2-7 | TRBD1 | few | TRBV27 | TGTGCCAGCAGTTTAGGGGGACAGAGCTCCTACGAGCAGTACTTC | CASSLGGQSSYEQYF
TRBJ2-5 | NA | NA | TRBV6-5 | TGTGCCAGCAGTTACTCGATAGAAGACCAAGAGACCCAGTACTTC | CASSYSIEDQETQYF
TRBJ2-4 | TRBD1 | NA | TRBV14 | TGTGCCAGCAGCCAAGGGACAGGAATGGCCAAAAACATTCAGTACTTC | CASSQGTGMAKNIQYF
TRBJ2-1 | NA | NA | TRBV6-5 | TGTGCCAGCAGTACCCACGGGGAGCAGTTCTTC | CASSTHGEQFF
TRBJ2-5 | TRBD2 | NA | TRBV5-1 | TGCGCCAGCAGCTCCGGGACTACCAGACAAGAGACCCAGTACTTC | CASSSGTTRQETQYF